This T cell receptor beta chain was profiled in a study of blood T cell repertoires in COVID-19. The wider study: Collection of acute and convalescent COVID-19 samples took place in the United States, Italy and Spain. The cDNA or gDNA used as material had been derived from T cells, B-cell-depleted T cells, or PBMCs.

This clone came up once. Germline-derived CDR1 and CDR2 are MNHEY and SVGAGI. Losses at the gene ends were 7 bases for V and 4 bases for J; bases not matched to a gene: 8. This CDR3 is 14 amino acids long. Assay used: immunoSEQ multiplex PCR; TCRdb lists only in-frame clones, some missing. Among about 95,000 clones listed, about nine tenths were seen once. The chain joins TRBV6-5 to TRBJ2-3, with TRBD1 matching over 7 bases. This sequence was found in an older woman with acute or convalescent COVID-19. The specimen was peripheral blood. DNA of the CDR3: TGTGCCAGCACCAAGGGGGCTAGCCCAGATACGCAGTATTTT. Protein product: CASTKGASPDTQYF.